The rows below give T cell receptor beta chains drawn from one sample of a study of T cells expressing NK-cell markers. TCRdb derives one entry per CDR3 protein from the 5' RACE reads, leaving out DNA. In total, the table holds about 460,000 distinct CDR3 sequences. Sequencing was carried out using blood T cells: a sorted CD56 or NKG2C T cell subset, CD4+ or CD8+ T cells, or bulk PBMC T cells (not recorded which). Receptor source: a woman aged 50 to 60 in good health. Both conserved end residues are part of each CDR3.

>TRBJ2-2|TRBV7-8
CASSLAPGGNTGELFF
>TRBJ2-3|TRBV20-1
CSARASGGGSTDTQYF
>TRBJ2-2|TRBV3-1
CASSQEGTSGNTGELFF
>TRBJ2-5|TRBV12-3/TRBV12-4
CASSLSDRKETQYF
>TRBJ2-1|TRBV7-9
CASSLSSGTEPQFF
>TRBJ2-5|TRBV29-1
CSAGRGRLAQETQYF
>TRBJ2-3|TRBV20-1
CSARDFNSTDTQYF
>TRBJ2-2|TRBV12-3/TRBV12-4
CASSPREAGELFF
>TRBJ2-2|TRBV12-3/TRBV12-4
CASTTYRGGELFF
>TRBJ1-1|TRBV5-5
CASSLSQPNTEAFF
>TRBJ2-3|TRBV3-1
CASSQTRSSTDTQYF
>TRBJ2-2|TRBV28
CASFPVTGELFF
>TRBJ1-3|TRBV20-1
CSATEGRTGNTIYF
>TRBJ1-1|TRBV2
CASSSGSGRREAFF
>TRBJ2-2|TRBV20-1
CSASPRTGGGGELFF
>TRBJ2-3|TRBV7-2
CASSLSWTDTQYF